This T cell receptor (beta chain) was captured in a study of T-cell reconstitution after alpha-beta-depleted transplantation in children. Unique molecular identifiers featured in how the TCRbeta library was prepared. TCRdb reprocessed the PCR reads via MiXCR and lists one record per CDR3 protein. Of some 590,000 distinct CDR3 sequences in the sample, over 9.5% were seen once. Germline V gene data show CDR1 as SQVTM and CDR2 as ANQGSEA. The CDR3 is 12 residues long. This clonotype originated in a human donor who donated a stem cell graft to a child with acute myeloid leukemia. This sample comprised PBMCs from the stem cell graft donor, obtained from the stem cell graft. The chain employs TRBV29-1 and TRBJ1-1, with 7 bases that match TRBD1. The CDR3 bases are TGCATCACGACAGGGCCCTCCTCTGAAGCTTTCTTT. Translation gives CITTGPSSEAFF.